The clone carrying this T cell receptor (beta chain) was counted between two and nine times. The antigen remains unidentified. This record comes from a study of cytomegalovirus exposure and HLA in healthy donors. Whole-study results and caveats: It was reported that TCR beta sequences correctly inferred the HLA-A and HLA-B alleles for most subjects. Altogether, 170 or so TCR beta chains were recorded as cytomegalovirus-associated. Analysis was carried out at a later point, and it linked a missense DCLRE1C variant to TCR beta V- and J-gene trimming. Excluded were some V segments that proved indistinguishable, including TRBV6-2 and TRBV6-3.

With 6 bases removed from V and 3 bases from J, the gap between germline ends came to 26 bases. Germline V gene sequence: CDR1 MNHEY, CDR2 SMNVEV (reference sequence). The CDR3 is made up of 18 amino acids. This PCR relied on a set of 60 Vbeta primers and 13 Jbeta primers. Libraries were prepared by immunoSEQ multiplex PCR; TCRdb keeps only in-frame clonotypes and omits some of them. The sample holds about 120,000 clones, roughly 86% seen once. This receptor was identified in a man aged 18-30 years in good health and CMV-seronegative. The specimen sequenced was PBMCs. The chain combines TRBV27 with TRBJ1-1, with D possibly being TRBD1 (6 bases). DNA for the CDR3: TGTGCCAGCAGCCGACTACGACCGAACAGGGTTGGTGACACTGAAGCTTTCTTT. Translating it yields CASSRLRPNRVGDTEAFF.